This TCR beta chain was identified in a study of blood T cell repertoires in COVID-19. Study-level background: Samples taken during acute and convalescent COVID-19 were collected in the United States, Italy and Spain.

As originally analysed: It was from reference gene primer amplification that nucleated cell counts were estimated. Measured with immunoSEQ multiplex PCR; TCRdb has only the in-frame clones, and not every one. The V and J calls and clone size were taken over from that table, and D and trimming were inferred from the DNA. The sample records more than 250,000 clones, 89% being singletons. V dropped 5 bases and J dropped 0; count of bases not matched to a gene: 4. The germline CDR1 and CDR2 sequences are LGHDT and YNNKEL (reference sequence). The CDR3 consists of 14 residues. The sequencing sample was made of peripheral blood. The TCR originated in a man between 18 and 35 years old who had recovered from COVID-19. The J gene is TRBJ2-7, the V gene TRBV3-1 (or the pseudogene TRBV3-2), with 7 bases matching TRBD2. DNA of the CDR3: TGTGCCAGCAGCTCAAGCGGGACCTCCTACGAGCAGTACTTC. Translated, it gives CASSSSGTSYEQYF.